These T cell receptor beta chains were read from a single sample in a study of blood T cell repertoires in COVID-19. Here immunoSEQ multiplex PCR was the method, and the copy in TCRdb shows in-frame clones only, minus some. In the table there are roughly 250,000 clones, 80% to 90% of which are singletons. The sequenced sample consisted of peripheral blood. These receptors all come from a man aged 25 to 40 with acute or convalescent COVID-19. CDR3s include the opening cysteine and the closing phenylalanine or tryptophan. A D gene is named only where the DNA matches it firmly. Expanded clones get a size class; other rows say once, few or many, or leave the size out.

>NA|TRBV18|TRBJ2-3|NA
CASSQSPSPTDTQYF
TGTGCCAGCTCCCAATCACCTAGCCCAACAGATACGCAGTATTTT
>NA|TRBV19|TRBJ2-5|NA
CASMGRGPNQRTQYF
TGTGCCAGTATGGGAAGAGGGCCCAATCAGAGGACCCAGTACTTC
>NA|TRBV6-5|TRBJ1-5|NA
CASSYSHGDQPQHF
TGTGCCAGCAGTTACTCGCACGGAGATCAGCCCCAGCATTTT
>NA|TRBV25-1|TRBJ2-7|NA
CASSDKTTTMGGSYEQYF
TGTGCCAGCAGTGACAAAACAACGACGATGGGAGGCTCCTACGAGCAGTACTTC
>TRBD1|TRBV5-6|TRBJ2-5|NA
CASSFKGGGETQYF
TGTGCCAGCAGCTTTAAAGGGGGCGGTGAGACCCAGTACTTC
>NA|TRBV2|TRBJ1-5|NA
CASSDRLYSNQPQHF
TGTGCCAGCAGTGACAGGCTCTATAGCAATCAGCCCCAGCATTTT
>NA|TRBV4-2|TRBJ1-6|NA
CASSQGIKEGAASPLHF
TGTGCCAGCAGCCAAGGAATCAAGGAAGGAGCCGCTTCACCCCTCCACTTT
>NA|TRBV28|TRBJ2-2|NA
CASSRRLANTGELFF
TGTGCCAGCAGCCGACGACTAGCGAACACCGGGGAGCTGTTTTTT
>TRBD1|TRBV4-2|TRBJ2-1|NA
CASSQGTGPGNEQFF
TGTGCCAGCAGCCAAGGGACAGGACCAGGAAATGAGCAGTTCTTC
>TRBD1|TRBV27|TRBJ1-5|NA
CASSSSRTGVQPQHF
TGTGCCAGCAGTTCGTCGAGGACAGGGGTTCAGCCCCAGCATTTT
>NA|TRBV15|TRBJ1-5|once
CATSRGGMGQPQHF
TGTGCCACCAGCAGAGGAGGGATGGGACAGCCCCAGCATTTT
>NA|TRBV2|TRBJ1-3|NA
CASSRLTGTSGNTIYF
TGTGCCAGCAGTCGCCTCACAGGTACCTCTGGAAACACCATATATTTT
>NA|TRBV5-1|TRBJ2-5|NA
CASSWGPGAETQYF
TGCGCCAGCAGCTGGGGGCCGGGCGCAGAGACCCAGTACTTC
>NA|TRBV6-1|TRBJ1-6|NA
CASSESSYNSPLHF
TGTGCCAGCAGTGAATCTAGCTATAATTCACCCCTCCACTTT
>TRBD1|TRBV24-1|TRBJ1-4|NA
CATSDGQGASTNEKLFF
TGTGCCACCAGTGATGGACAGGGGGCGAGTACTAATGAAAAACTGTTTTTT
>NA|TRBV4-2|TRBJ2-1|NA
CASSQEQGPEQFF
TGTGCCAGCAGCCAAGAGCAGGGTCCCGAGCAGTTCTTC
>NA|TRBV25-1|TRBJ1-6|NA
CASTRRTDYNSPLHF
TGTGCCAGCACCCGAAGGACAGACTATAATTCACCCCTCCACTTT
>NA|TRBV15|TRBJ1-5|NA
CATRSSNQPQHF
TGTGCCACCAGGAGTAGCAATCAGCCCCAGCATTTT
>NA|TRBV12-3/TRBV12-4|TRBJ1-5|NA
CASQGRANQPQHF
TGTGCCAGTCAGGGCAGGGCGAATCAGCCCCAGCATTTT
>NA|TRBV4-1|TRBJ1-6|NA
CASSQDDTRGSPLHF
TGCGCCAGCAGCCAAGACGATACGCGAGGATCACCCCTCCACTTT
>NA|TRBV25-1|TRBJ1-2|NA
CASSDRGYGYTF
TGTGCCAGCAGTGACAGGGGTTATGGCTACACCTTC
>NA|TRBV2|TRBJ1-1|NA
CASTLQGPTGEAFF
TGTGCCAGCACTCTGCAGGGGCCGACCGGTGAAGCTTTCTTT
>NA|TRBV3-1/TRBV3-2|TRBJ1-1|NA
CASSRIGGTEAFF
TGTGCCAGCAGCCGTATAGGGGGTACTGAAGCTTTCTTT
>NA|TRBV7-8|TRBJ2-3|NA
CASSHLLDTQYF
TGTGCCAGCAGCCACCTACTAGATACGCAGTATTTT